The 6 T cell receptor beta chains below were found in one sample sequenced in a study of regulatory T cells in long-lasting Graves disease. Time point defined: newly diagnosed GD, antithyroid drugs for less than 3 months. RNA from PBMCs was the source of the TCR library. The authors built TCR beta libraries using iRepertoire HTBI primers and Arm-PCR of CDR3 regions. TCRdb independently ran MiXCR on the multiplex PCR reads; one entry per CDR3 protein. The repertoire has roughly 500,000 distinct CDR3 sequences, around an eighth of them found once; the top ten carry more than 8.5%. This sample also appeared in a second study, on T cells in Graves' hyperthyroidism and ophthalmopathy.

This material consisted of peripheral blood mononuclear cells (PBMCs), taken at new diagnosis, from a patient treated with antithyroid drugs. Source of these receptors: a man younger than 40 with Graves disease.

Points on this clonotype: A single base separates this from a much larger clone, so it may be a read error. The rearrangement links TRBV20-1 to TRBJ2-5; D is possibly TRBD1 or TRBD2 (6 bases each). TRBJ2-1 matches the DNA end more closely, so the J call is doubtful. The CDR3 contains 12 residues. The V gene's germline CDR1 is DFQATT and CDR2 SNEGSKA (reference sequence). The CDR3 DNA follows: TGCAGTGCTGACAGGAGGGAAGAGACCCAGTTCTTC. Residues: CSADRREETQFF.

This clonotype showed up many times. The chain joins TRBV5-1 to TRBJ2-7; possible D gene TRBD1, 6 bases. CDR3 size: 15 residues. Trimming took 2 bases from V and 2 from J, leaving 14 bases between them. Germline CDR1 reads SGHRS; CDR2 reads YFSETQ. The CDR3, as DNA: TGCGCCAGCAGCTTTGAGGGGGATCCCACCTACGAGCAGTACTTC. Amino acid sequence: CASSFEGDPTYEQYF.

This chain uses TRBV12-3 or TRBV12-4 with TRBJ2-3; D unclear. CDR3 length equals 14 residues. Trimming removed 5 bases at V and 0 bases at J, with 9 bases between. CDR3 in DNA: TGTGCCAGCAGTGACCCCGCCAGCACAGATACGCAGTATTTT. Translation gives CASSDPASTDTQYF.

Remarks on this clonotype: A read error may explain this, as a much larger clone is one base away. This chain joins TRBV27 and TRBJ1-5; a weak D match, TRBD1 (5 bases). CDR1 is MNHEY and CDR2 is SMNVEV in the germline V gene (reference sequence). The CDR3 is made up of 15 amino acids. The ends were cut back, 5 bases at V and 7 bases at J, with 18 bases in the middle. CDR3 sequence reads: CASSPSGRVEQPQHF. CDR3 bases: TGTGCCAGCAGTCCCTCGGGCAGGGTAGAACAGCCCCAGCATTTT.

In this sample, this clonotype turned up many times. The CDR3 loop is CASMVAGGRVTQYF. CDR3 DNA: TGTGCCAGCATGGTAGCGGGAGGGCGGGTGACCCAGTACTTC. J is TRBJ2-5 and V is TRBV6-1; 11 nucleotides agree with TRBD2. The CDR3 loop spans 14 amino acids. The V segment lost 7 bases and the J segment 7 bases; nucleotides outside the gene matches: 8. Germline V gives CDR1 MNHNS, CDR2 SASEGT.

The CDR3 DNA follows: TGCAGCGTCAGTCCACAGGGGGCCGATGCCTACAATGAGCAGTTCTTC. As protein: CSVSPQGADAYNEQFF. The chain is built from TRBV29-1 and TRBJ2-1, with TRBD1 matching over 9 bases. This CDR3 has 16 amino acids. After removal of 6 bases from V and 2 bases from J, the junction contained 11 bases not matched to a gene. Per the germline V gene, CDR1 is SQVTM and CDR2 is ANQGSEA.